Described below is a single TCR beta chain sequence and its context. No antigen is known for it. Germline lookup yields CDR1 LNHDA and CDR2 SQIVND (reference sequence). Trimming pared 4 bases from V and 4 bases from J, leaving 10 bases between. This CDR3 is built from 13 residues. This entry comes from a study of a mutant IDH1 vaccine in newly diagnosed glioma. Across the whole study: Patients got their first vaccination 4-6 weeks after radiotherapy alone, or with temozolomide cycles. Treated patients, about 60% male and roughly 40% female, averaged roughly 40 years of age. Study results and limitations: Across multiple MHC alleles, 93.3% of patients had vaccine-induced responses.

Clones were sequenced by immunoSEQ multiplex PCR, and TCRdb holds only the in-frame ones, with some missing. Of tens of thousands of clones in the sample, about 82% are singletons; the top ten hold roughly an eighth. Described time point: week 35, safety follow-up. Each dose delivered 300 ug of mutant IDH1 20-mer peptide subcutaneously with imiquimod. Eight vaccinations went to patients in weeks 1, 3, 5, 7, 11, 15, 19, 23. This sample comprised PBMCs, obtained from a glioma patient whose treatment included an IDH1 peptide vaccine. V usage is TRBV19 and J usage is TRBJ1-1; TRBD1 might be the D (5 bases). The TCR originated in a middle-aged man with glioma. The CDR3 bases are TGTGCCAGTAGTACAGGGCTGGGCACTGAAGCTTTCTTT. Translating gives CASSTGLGTEAFF.